The rows below give T cell receptor beta chains drawn from one sample of a study of ipilimumab plus nivolumab after autologous stem cell transplantation. Assay: immunoSEQ multiplex PCR; the TCRdb copy retains only in-frame clones and omits some. In the table there are 15,000 or so clones, roughly 74% of which are singletons. The sequencing used PBMCs, collected in a trial of ipilimumab plus nivolumab as post-transplant consolidation. These receptors came from a male donor with primary mediastinal lymphoma. Each CDR3 is given with its conserved first and last residue. The order of the fields is D gene, V gene, J gene, clone size, CDR3 protein, CDR3 DNA. D genes are given only for firm matches. Not every row has a clone size; where given, it reads once, few, many or a size class.

D gene: -
V gene: TRBV18
J gene: TRBJ2-3
clone size: -
CDR3 protein: CASSLSLSPDTQYF
CDR3 DNA: TGTGCCAGCTCACTGTCGCTTAGCCCGGATACGCAGTATTTT

D gene: -
V gene: TRBV2
J gene: TRBJ1-1
clone size: -
CDR3 protein: CASPQGWDTEAFF
CDR3 DNA: TGTGCCAGTCCACAGGGCTGGGACACTGAAGCTTTCTTT

D gene: TRBD1
V gene: TRBV6-6
J gene: TRBJ2-2
clone size: once
CDR3 protein: CASSGTDRGQGGELFF
CDR3 DNA: TGTGCCAGCAGTGGGACGGACAGGGGGCAGGGCGGGGAGCTGTTTTTT

D gene: TRBD1
V gene: TRBV7-8
J gene: TRBJ2-7
clone size: -
CDR3 protein: CASSSRTGGGWEQYF
CDR3 DNA: TGTGCCAGCAGCTCCAGGACAGGGGGCGGATGGGAGCAGTACTTC

D gene: TRBD1
V gene: TRBV9
J gene: TRBJ2-2
clone size: -
CDR3 protein: CASSLTGGNGELFF
CDR3 DNA: TGTGCCAGCAGCCTGACAGGGGGAAACGGGGAGCTGTTTTTT

D gene: -
V gene: TRBV10-1
J gene: TRBJ1-1
clone size: -
CDR3 protein: CASSHQRDTEAFF
CDR3 DNA: TGCGCCAGCAGTCATCAAAGGGACACTGAAGCTTTCTTT

D gene: TRBD1
V gene: TRBV28
J gene: TRBJ1-1
clone size: few
CDR3 protein: CASSFPQGSSTEAFF
CDR3 DNA: TGTGCCAGCAGTTTTCCACAGGGGAGCAGCACTGAAGCTTTCTTT

D gene: -
V gene: TRBV5-5
J gene: TRBJ1-1
clone size: -
CDR3 protein: CASSATGPTEAFF
CDR3 DNA: TGTGCCAGCAGCGCGACGGGCCCCACTGAAGCTTTCTTT

D gene: -
V gene: TRBV18
J gene: TRBJ1-5
clone size: -
CDR3 protein: CASSPEQGNNQPQHF
CDR3 DNA: TGTGCCAGCTCACCCGAGCAGGGTAACAATCAGCCCCAGCATTTT

D gene: -
V gene: TRBV6-1
J gene: TRBJ2-1
clone size: -
CDR3 protein: CASSERLRGPRLYNEQFF
CDR3 DNA: TGTGCCAGCAGTGAAAGGTTACGCGGTCCTCGACTCTACAATGAGCAGTTCTTC

D gene: TRBD2
V gene: TRBV7-9
J gene: TRBJ2-1
clone size: -
CDR3 protein: CASSLGTSDYNEQFF
CDR3 DNA: TGTGCCAGCAGCTTAGGGACTAGCGATTACAATGAGCAGTTCTTC

D gene: -
V gene: TRBV6-1
J gene: TRBJ1-2
clone size: -
CDR3 protein: CASSSRGVFDGYTF
CDR3 DNA: TGTGCCAGCAGTTCCCGAGGGGTGTTTGATGGCTACACCTTC

D gene: -
V gene: TRBV15
J gene: TRBJ2-1
clone size: few
CDR3 protein: CATSRDPPGMSGNEQFF
CDR3 DNA: TGTGCCACCAGCAGAGATCCGCCAGGGATGTCGGGTAATGAGCAGTTCTTC

D gene: -
V gene: TRBV5-1
J gene: TRBJ1-2
clone size: once
CDR3 protein: CASSPGAYYGYTF
CDR3 DNA: TGCGCCAGCAGCCCCGGGGCATACTATGGCTACACCTTC

D gene: -
V gene: TRBV28
J gene: TRBJ1-1
clone size: -
CDR3 protein: CSSHGVPHTEAFF
CDR3 DNA: TGTTCATCCCATGGGGTTCCGCACACTGAAGCTTTCTTT

D gene: -
V gene: TRBV6-4
J gene: TRBJ1-6
clone size: -
CDR3 protein: CASSAQGRYNSPLHF
CDR3 DNA: TGTGCCAGCAGTGCCCAGGGACGGTATAATTCACCCCTCCACTTT

D gene: -
V gene: TRBV21-1
J gene: TRBJ2-1
clone size: -
CDR3 protein: CASSEGNRTGVHNEQFF
CDR3 DNA: TGTGCCAGCAGCGAAGGAAATCGGACAGGGGTACACAATGAGCAGTTCTTC

D gene: -
V gene: TRBV7-2
J gene: TRBJ2-7
clone size: -
CDR3 protein: CASSLDLGGVREQYF
CDR3 DNA: TGTGCCAGCAGCTTAGATCTCGGGGGAGTAAGGGAGCAGTACTTC

D gene: TRBD1
V gene: TRBV19
J gene: TRBJ1-1
clone size: -
CDR3 protein: CASSTQPAGTGTGTEAFF
CDR3 DNA: TGTGCCAGTAGTACACAACCGGCCGGGACAGGGACGGGCACTGAAGCTTTCTTT

D gene: TRBD1
V gene: TRBV5-5
J gene: TRBJ2-3
clone size: -
CDR3 protein: CASSLDPARGPSTQYF
CDR3 DNA: TGTGCCAGCAGCTTGGACCCGGCCAGGGGGCCCAGTACGCAGTATTTT

D gene: -
V gene: TRBV5-4
J gene: TRBJ2-1
clone size: -
CDR3 protein: CASSLAAGATYNEQFF
CDR3 DNA: TGTGCCAGCAGCTTGGCCGCGGGGGCCACCTACAATGAGCAGTTCTTC

D gene: -
V gene: TRBV6-6
J gene: TRBJ2-1
clone size: -
CDR3 protein: CASSPRGGDYNEQFF
CDR3 DNA: TGTGCCAGCAGCCCGCGTGGCGGGGACTACAATGAGCAGTTCTTC

D gene: -
V gene: TRBV19
J gene: TRBJ2-5
clone size: -
CDR3 protein: CASSRQDVGETQYF
CDR3 DNA: TGTGCCAGTAGTAGGCAGGATGTGGGAGAGACCCAGTACTTC

D gene: -
V gene: TRBV7-9
J gene: TRBJ2-5
clone size: -
CDR3 protein: CASSWPRGTQYF
CDR3 DNA: TGTGCCAGCAGCTGGCCCCGAGGGACCCAGTACTTC

D gene: -
V gene: TRBV9
J gene: TRBJ2-1
clone size: -
CDR3 protein: CASSVGSEVQFF
CDR3 DNA: TGTGCCAGCAGCGTAGGGTCCGAGGTGCAGTTCTTC

D gene: -
V gene: TRBV28
J gene: TRBJ1-6
clone size: -
CDR3 protein: CASSLRGGPNSPLHF
CDR3 DNA: TGTGCCAGCAGTTTACGAGGGGGTCCTAATTCACCCCTCCACTTT

D gene: -
V gene: TRBV18
J gene: TRBJ2-7
clone size: once
CDR3 protein: CASSPGSTGNEQYF
CDR3 DNA: TGTGCCAGCTCACCGGGGTCGACAGGAAACGAGCAGTACTTC

D gene: -
V gene: TRBV9
J gene: TRBJ1-1
clone size: -
CDR3 protein: CASSVDRDTEAFF
CDR3 DNA: TGTGCCAGCAGCGTAGATAGGGACACTGAAGCTTTCTTT

D gene: -
V gene: TRBV10-2
J gene: TRBJ1-5
clone size: -
CDR3 protein: CASSGMGEGNQPQHF
CDR3 DNA: TGCGCCAGCAGCGGCATGGGGGAAGGAAATCAGCCCCAGCATTTT

D gene: -
V gene: TRBV4-1
J gene: TRBJ2-3
clone size: few
CDR3 protein: CASSQDPSPQGWDTQYF
CDR3 DNA: TGCGCCAGCAGCCAAGACCCCTCACCCCAGGGTTGGGATACGCAGTATTTT

D gene: -
V gene: TRBV5-1
J gene: TRBJ2-3
clone size: -
CDR3 protein: CASSLVGGGCGQYF
CDR3 DNA: TGCGCCAGCAGCTTGGTAGGTGGGGGGTGCGGGCAGTATTTT

D gene: -
V gene: TRBV25-1
J gene: TRBJ2-1
clone size: few
CDR3 protein: CASRSQGDEQFF
CDR3 DNA: TGTGCCAGCCGGAGCCAGGGAGATGAGCAGTTCTTC

D gene: -
V gene: TRBV19
J gene: TRBJ2-4
clone size: -
CDR3 protein: CASSPDYKNIQYF
CDR3 DNA: TGTGCCAGTAGTCCGGACTACAAAAACATTCAGTACTTC

D gene: TRBD2
V gene: TRBV7-8
J gene: TRBJ2-7
clone size: -
CDR3 protein: CASSLGGGPGPHEQYF
CDR3 DNA: TGTGCCAGCAGCTTAGGGGGGGGACCGGGTCCCCACGAGCAGTACTTC

D gene: TRBD2
V gene: TRBV11-1
J gene: TRBJ2-2
clone size: few
CDR3 protein: CASSSPLGSGGPNTGELFF
CDR3 DNA: TGTGCCAGCAGCTCCCCCCTAGGTAGCGGGGGCCCGAACACCGGGGAGCTGTTTTTT

D gene: -
V gene: TRBV15
J gene: TRBJ1-2
clone size: -
CDR3 protein: CATSRGGGYGYTF
CDR3 DNA: TGTGCCACCAGCAGAGGGGGTGGCTATGGCTACACCTTC

D gene: TRBD1
V gene: TRBV5-1
J gene: TRBJ2-7
clone size: once
CDR3 protein: CASSLEAGQVEQYF
CDR3 DNA: TGCGCCAGCAGCTTGGAGGCCGGACAGGTCGAGCAGTACTTC

D gene: TRBD1
V gene: TRBV9
J gene: TRBJ1-6
clone size: -
CDR3 protein: CASSPRDRGRPGSYNSPLHF
CDR3 DNA: TGTGCCAGCAGCCCCCGCGACAGGGGGCGCCCCGGGTCCTATAATTCACCCCTCCACTTT

D gene: -
V gene: TRBV10-3
J gene: TRBJ2-5
clone size: -
CDR3 protein: CAISESRPDGSAQYF
CDR3 DNA: TGTGCCATCAGTGAGTCCCGGCCAGACGGGAGTGCCCAGTACTTC

D gene: TRBD1
V gene: TRBV19
J gene: TRBJ2-3
clone size: few
CDR3 protein: CASRDRGRGDTQYF
CDR3 DNA: TGTGCCAGTAGAGACAGGGGGCGAGGAGATACGCAGTATTTT